The T cell receptor beta chain under discussion was sequenced for a study of tumor-infiltrating lymphocytes in primary liver carcinoma. Whole-study context: Sample yields of productive TCRbeta reads, ranging from roughly 3.65 to 8 million, were similar across tissue types.

Researchers generated TCR beta cDNA from about 530 ng of total RNA, relying on a constant-region primer. Each TCR beta library was derived from three nested multiplex PCR rounds that employed slightly modified ARM-PCR. Each CDR3 protein is one row after TCRdb ran MiXCR on the multiplex PCR reads. The data contain more than 30,000 distinct CDR3 sequences, roughly 74% of them singletons. About this clonotype: Its antigen is unknown. Germline and junction disagree at one end, which may indicate a read error.

Regarding the study as a whole: Relative to tumor region pairs, the tumor-adjacent and tumor-blood pairs showed overlap that was lower.

For each extraction, RNA and DNA were obtained together from approximately 20-30 mg of unsorted bulk tissue. The patients carried chronic HBV infection and had received no treatment. This receptor was identified in a man aged 40-50 years with primary liver carcinoma and hepatitis B virus infection. The source material was tumor-adjacent normal liver tissue.

CDR3 protein: CANSLPGGTQLQHF. The DNA of the CDR3 is TGTGCCAACAGTTTGCCAGGGGGAACGCAGCTCCAGCATTTT. The V gene is TRBV28, the J gene TRBJ1-5, with 7 bases identical to TRBD1. Germline CDR1 is MDHEN and CDR2 is SYDVKM. The CDR3 has 14 amino acids.